What follows are 29 T cell receptor beta chains derived from one specimen sequenced in a study of blood T cell repertoires in COVID-19. TCRdb's copy holds only in-frame clones and misses some; the assay was immunoSEQ multiplex PCR. This sample yields more than 200,000 clones, of which around four fifths are seen a single time; around 8.9% belongs to the top ten. The sequencing sample was made of peripheral blood. The receptors originated from a man aged 40-49 years with active or convalescent COVID-19.

V gene TRBV29-1 combines with J gene TRBJ2-5; D remains ambiguous. Germline V gene sequence: CDR1 SQVTM, CDR2 ANQGSEA. The CDR3 length is 11 residues. The V and J ends lost 8 bases and 2 bases respectively, with 9 bases between them. The CDR3 DNA sequence: TGCAGCTTGCGTTCGCAAGAGACCCAGTACTTC. This sequence encodes CSLRSQETQYF. Drawing the rest from reference TRBV29-1 and TRBJ2-5, the complete variable domain is SAVISQKPSRDICQRGTSLTIQCQVDSQVTMMFWYRQQPGQSLTLIATANQGSEATYESGFVIDKFPISRPNLTFSTLTVSNMSPEDSSIYLCSLRSQETQYFGPGTRLLVL.

The chain recombines TRBV7-2 with TRBJ2-1; TRBD2 is a possible D gene (5 bases). The CDR3 covers 13 residues. Between the trimmed V and J ends, which lost 6 bases and 10 bases, there was a span of 16 bases. The germline V gene encodes CDR1 SGHTA and CDR2 FQGNSA. CDR3 amino acids: CASRIQPGTEQFF. Written as DNA, the CDR3 is TGTGCCAGCAGGATACAGCCGGGAACGGAGCAGTTCTTC.

J is TRBJ1-3 and V is TRBV5-4; no clear D gene. V dropped 5 bases and J dropped 0 bases, with 9 bases sitting between them. The CDR3 runs to 14 residues. The germline CDR1 and CDR2 sequences are SGHNT and YYREEE (reference sequence). The CDR3 loop reads CASRETGSGNTIYF. DNA for the CDR3: TGTGCCAGCAGAGAGACGGGCTCTGGAAACACCATATATTTT.

This clone was seen more than once but under ten times. The J gene is TRBJ1-1, the V gene TRBV7-3, with D possibly TRBD1 on 5 matching bases. This CDR3 has 14 residues. Trimming took off 0 bases at V and 5 bases at J, with 10 bases between the two ends. Germline assignment: CDR1 SGHTA and CDR2 FQGTGA. For the CDR3, the DNA is TGTGCCAGCAGCTTAACCGTTGGGGCGACTGAAGCTTTCTTT. Protein: CASSLTVGATEAFF. The whole variable domain, filled in from reference TRBV7-3 and TRBJ1-1, reads GAGVSQTPSNKVTEKGKYVELRCDPISGHTALYWYRQSLGQGPEFLIYFQGTGAADDSGLPNDRFFAVRPEGSVSTLKIQRTERGDSAVYLCASSLTVGATEAFFGQGTRLTVV.

This chain links TRBV25-1 with TRBJ1-1, with a tentative D call TRBD1 (6 bases). Germline V gene lookup returns CDR1 MGHDK and CDR2 SYGVNS. V lost 6 bases and J lost 4, with 15 bases in between. This CDR3 has 14 amino acids. The CDR3 bases are TGTGCCAGCAGACAAACAGGGATCCTCACTGAAGCTTTCTTT. Encoded protein: CASRQTGILTEAFF. The complete variable domain, with remaining parts taken from reference TRBV25-1 and TRBJ1-1, reads EADIYQTPRYLVIGTGKKITLECSQTMGHDKMYWYQQDPGMELHLIHYSYGVNSTEKGDLSSESTVSRIRTEHFPLTLESARPSHTSQYLCASRQTGILTEAFFGQGTRLTVV.

The chain carries TRBV19 and TRBJ2-2; D gene uncertain. Trimming removed 1 base at V and 9 bases at J, with 6 bases between. Germline values: CDR1 LNHDA, CDR2 SQIVND (reference sequence). The CDR3 is made up of 12 amino acids. The CDR3 region is CASSIGSWELFF. The CDR3 DNA sequence: TGTGCCAGTAGTATAGGTTCGTGGGAGCTGTTTTTT.

The chain combines TRBV5-4 with TRBJ2-2; TRBD2 matches at 7 bases. The V gene's germline CDR1 is SGHNT and CDR2 YYREEE (reference sequence). The V segment lost 3 bases and the J segment 8 bases; nucleotides outside the gene matches: 1. The CDR3 has 12 residues. CDR3 in amino acids: CASSSAGGELFF. The DNA of the CDR3 is TGTGCCAGCAGCTCAGCGGGGGGGGAGCTGTTTTTT.

The rearrangement uses TRBV18 and TRBJ2-7; D is uncertain. Germline assignment: CDR1 KGHSH and CDR2 LQKENI. There are 12 residues in the CDR3. Deletions cut 5 bases from V and 5 bases from J, with 10 bases between. This CDR3 is CASSSSSDEQYF. CDR3 DNA: TGTGCCAGCTCATCGTCCTCGGACGAGCAGTACTTC.

This clone was counted a single time. CDR3 sequence: CASSLDSANSPLHF. In nucleotides, the CDR3 is TGCGCCAGCAGCTTGGACTCAGCGAATTCACCCCTCCACTTT. This chain connects TRBV5-1 to TRBJ1-6; D remains ambiguous. The CDR3 length is 14 residues. The V and J ends lost 0 bases and 7 bases respectively, with 8 bases between them. Germline loops: CDR1 SGHRS, CDR2 YFSETQ. Based on the CDR3 plus reference TRBV5-1 and TRBJ1-6, the full variable domain is KAGVTQTPRYLIKTRGQQVTLSCSPISGHRSVSWYQQTPGQGLQFLFEYFSETQRNKGNFPGRFSGRQFSNSRSEMNVSTLELGDSALYLCASSLDSANSPLHFGNGTRLTVT.

The V and J genes are TRBV2 and TRBJ2-7; 9 bases agree with TRBD1. Unmatched junction bases numbered 4, after V lost 6 bases and J lost 4 bases. This CDR3 is 13 amino acids long. In germline, CDR1 is SNHLY, CDR2 FYNNEI. CDR3 protein: CASRGTGLYEQYF. The DNA of the CDR3 is TGTGCCAGCAGAGGGACAGGGCTATACGAGCAGTACTTC.

This sequence joins TRBV28 and TRBJ1-2, with D perhaps TRBD1 (5 bases). The CDR3 has 14 residues. The V and J ends lost 4 bases and 7 bases respectively, with 16 bases between them. Germline V CDR1 and CDR2: MDHEN, SYDVKM. The CDR3 is CASSSGLGQGGYTF. For the CDR3, the DNA is TGTGCCAGCAGTTCCGGCCTGGGGCAGGGTGGCTACACCTTC.

The rearrangement joins TRBV19 to TRBJ1-1, with D possibly TRBD1 on 5 matching bases. Germline V gives CDR1 LNHDA, CDR2 SQIVND (reference sequence). The CDR3 covers 16 residues. The ends were cut back, 1 base at V and 7 bases at J, with 19 bases in the middle. The CDR3 loop reads CASSIGYLGPGYEAFF. As DNA, the CDR3 is TGTGCCAGTAGTATAGGTTACTTGGGGCCTGGGTATGAAGCTTTCTTT.

This clone showed up just once. V and J are TRBV30 and TRBJ2-1, with 10 bases that match TRBD2. Per the germline V gene, CDR1 is GTSNPN and CDR2 is SVGIG (reference sequence). The CDR3 consists of 15 residues. V trimming: 0 bases; J trimming: 5 bases; junction bases outside the gene matches: 4. The CDR3 loop is CAWSVASGRNNEQFF. In DNA form, the CDR3 reads TGTGCCTGGAGTGTAGCTAGCGGGAGAAACAATGAGCAGTTCTTC.

The gene calls are TRBV7-2 and TRBJ1-1, with TRBD1 as a possible D gene (5 bases). With 5 bases removed from V and 8 bases from J, the gap between germline ends came to 18 bases. Germline lookup yields CDR1 SGHTA and CDR2 FQGNSA. The CDR3 is made up of 14 amino acids. CDR3 nucleotides: TGTGCCAGCAGCCATCAAACAGGACAAGGCGAAGCTTTCTTT. It translates to CASSHQTGQGEAFF. Full variable domain (missing parts from reference TRBV7-2 and TRBJ1-1): GAGVSQSPSNKVTEKGKDVELRCDPISGHTALYWYRQSLGQGLEFLIYFQGNSAPDKSGLPSDRFSAERTGGSVSTLTIQRTQQEDSAVYLCASSHQTGQGEAFFGQGTRLTVV.

The chain carries TRBV28 and TRBJ2-1; TRBD2 aligns across 8 bases. The CDR3 sequence is 14 residues long. Germline CDR1 is MDHEN and CDR2 is SYDVKM. Trimming took 6 bases from V and 8 from J; bases not matched to a gene: 9. CDR3 bases: TGTGCCAGCAGCCCGGGGGGGCCCAGGGATGAGCAGTTCTTC. Residues: CASSPGGPRDEQFF.

The chain links TRBV11-3 to TRBJ2-1; D is uncertain. The length of the CDR3 is 12 residues. Between the trimmed V and J ends, which lost 2 bases and 7 bases, there was a span of 6 bases. Per germline, CDR1 SGHNT and CDR2 YENEEA. This chain's CDR3 is CASSLWANEQFF. The CDR3 nucleotides read TGTGCCAGCAGCTTATGGGCGAATGAGCAGTTCTTC.

The J gene is TRBJ1-4, the V gene TRBV7-9; D is perhaps TRBD1 (5 bases). From germline, CDR1 is SEHNR and CDR2 FQNEAQ (reference sequence). Deletions cut 4 bases from V and 5 bases from J, with 17 bases between. CDR3 length: 16 amino acids. This CDR3 reads CASSSDAGNINEKLFF. CDR3 DNA: TGTGCCAGCAGCTCTGATGCAGGGAATATAAATGAAAAACTGTTTTTT. The full variable domain, rest sourced from reference TRBV7-9 and TRBJ1-4, is DTGVSQNPRHKITKRGQNVTFRCDPISEHNRLYWYRQTLGQGPEFLTYFQNEAQLEKSRLLSDRFSAERPKGSFSTLEIQRTEQGDSAMYLCASSSDAGNINEKLFFGSGTQLSVL.

The rearrangement links TRBV19 to TRBJ1-1; D not resolved. Per germline, CDR1 LNHDA and CDR2 SQIVND (reference sequence). The CDR3 totals 14 residues. The V end lost 5 bases, the J end lost 4 bases, and 14 bases lay between the germline ends. CDR3 protein: CASSYEGKGTEAFF. CDR3 sequence (DNA): TGTGCCAGTAGTTATGAGGGTAAGGGCACTGAAGCTTTCTTT.

The genes are TRBV7-2 and TRBJ2-7; perhaps TRBD1 as D (6 bases). This CDR3 is 15 amino acids long. V lost 0 bases and J lost 3, with 12 bases in between. Germline assignment: CDR1 SGHTA and CDR2 FQGNSA. The CDR3 nucleotides are TGTGCCAGCAGCTTAGCACGGACAGTCTTCTACGAGCAGTACTTC. Its protein product is CASSLARTVFYEQYF.

This clone was counted a few times. The chain uses TRBV5-1 and TRBJ2-2, with 10 bases identical to TRBD2. Trimming cost V 7 bases and J 2 bases; bases outside gene matches: 8. The germline CDR1 and CDR2 sequences are SGHRS and YFSETQ. There are 16 residues in the CDR3. The CDR3, as DNA: TGCGCCAGCGAGCGTAGCGGGGGGCTAAACACCGGGGAGCTGTTTTTT. This codes for CASERSGGLNTGELFF.

The chain uses TRBV9 and TRBJ2-2; no clear D. CDR1 and CDR2 from the germline V gene are SGDLS and YYNGEE. Trimming took off 3 bases at V and 5 bases at J, with 5 bases between the two ends. The CDR3 runs 12 residues. The CDR3 DNA is TGTGCCAGCAGCGCCCAAACCGGGGAGCTGTTTTTT. It specifies CASSAQTGELFF.

V gene TRBV6-2 or TRBV6-3 combines with J gene TRBJ2-1; 7 nucleotides line up with TRBD2. This CDR3 has 20 residues. Germline values: CDR1 MNHEY, CDR2 SVGEGT. V shed 2 bases, J shed 4 bases, and the junction held 20 bases outside the gene matches. The CDR3 sequence: CASSYPGRMLAALVYNEQFF. In DNA form, the CDR3 reads TGTGCCAGCAGTTACCCCGGTAGAATGCTAGCGGCCCTCGTTTACAATGAGCAGTTCTTC.

The chain employs TRBV6-2 or TRBV6-3 and TRBJ2-1; 9 nucleotides line up with TRBD2. This CDR3 contains 15 residues. Germline trimming cut 7 bases from V and 5 bases from J; bases unmatched to any gene: 9. Germline lookup yields CDR1 MNHEY and CDR2 SVGEGT. The CDR3 DNA follows: TGTGCCAGCACCCCTCGGCGGGGGGGAAACAATGAGCAGTTCTTC. Translating it yields CASTPRRGGNNEQFF.

This clone is a singleton in its sample. The rearrangement uses TRBV9 and TRBJ1-2; D unresolved. The CDR3 contains 16 residues. Trimming pared 4 bases from V and 4 bases from J, leaving 20 bases between. Germline CDR1 SGDLS, CDR2 YYNGEE. Here the CDR3 DNA reads TGTGCCAGCAGCCCTAGCGGAGTCACCGCCTCCTATGGCTACACCTTC. It is translated as CASSPSGVTASYGYTF.

This rearrangement joins TRBV6-5 to TRBJ2-7; TRBD2 is a possible D gene (6 bases). Trimming removed 8 bases from V and 0 bases from J, with 14 bases in between. In germline, CDR1 is MNHEY, CDR2 SVGAGI. The CDR3 spans 14 residues. CDR3 residues: CASAFVGGSYEQYF. CDR3 in DNA: TGTGCCAGCGCCTTTGTGGGGGGCTCCTACGAGCAGTACTTC.

J is TRBJ1-2 and V is TRBV6-5, with 10 positions matching TRBD1. The CDR3 runs to 14 residues. V gave up 6 bases and J gave up 8 bases; unmatched junction bases: 9. From germline, CDR1 is MNHEY and CDR2 SVGAGI. CDR3 amino acids: CASRTGTGVLGYTF. The CDR3 nucleotides read TGTGCCAGCAGAACTGGGACAGGGGTTTTGGGCTACACCTTC.

This rearrangement joins TRBV7-3 to TRBJ2-5, with TRBD2 identical over 11 bases. J lost 5 bases, V lost 5 bases, and 7 bases had no gene match. The germline CDR1 and CDR2 sequences are SGHTA and FQGTGA. The CDR3 sequence is 15 residues long. The CDR3, as DNA: TGTGCCAGCAGCCCCCGGACTAGCGGGCTGGAGACCCAGTACTTC. It yields the protein CASSPRTSGLETQYF.

The chain employs TRBV3-1 (or the pseudogene TRBV3-2) and TRBJ2-3; D is unresolved. Between the trimmed V and J ends, which lost 3 bases and 8 bases, there was a span of 9 bases. The CDR3 covers 12 residues. CDR1 and CDR2 (germline): LGHDT, YNNKEL (reference sequence). In DNA, the CDR3 is TGTGCCAGCAGCCAGGGCCAAGTTACGCAGTATTTT. It yields the protein CASSQGQVTQYF.

In its sample, this clone was seen once. The junction and the germline gene differ at one end; a read error may be behind it. The rearrangement links TRBV15 to TRBJ1-1, with D possibly matching TRBD1 (5 bases). This CDR3 region has 14 residues. Looked up from germline, CDR1 is LNHNV and CDR2 is YYDKDF (reference sequence). This CDR3 reads CATSRAAGNAEAFF. The CDR3 DNA sequence: TGTGCCACCAGCAGAGCCGCAGGGAACGCTGAAGCTTTCTTT.